The entry below gives a single T cell receptor beta chain sequence along with its context. Its cognate antigen is unknown. This record belongs to a study of cytomegalovirus exposure and HLA in healthy donors. Broader study findings: Highly shared sequence variants in one cluster were likely a sequencing artifact.

PCR was performed using 60 Vbeta and 13 Jbeta primers. The table came from immunoSEQ multiplex PCR; TCRdb's copy has only in-frame clones and leaves some out. The repertoire holds around 120,000 clones, 70% to 85% seen once, with 3.7% in the top ten. Trimming pared 4 bases from V and 1 base from J, leaving 11 bases between. CDR1 and CDR2 (germline): SGHAT, FQNNGV. This CDR3 contains 15 residues. Sequences were obtained from PBMCs. V usage is TRBV11-2 and J usage is TRBJ1-3; D is ambiguous. The sequence was obtained from a human donor in good health. The CDR3 bases are TGTGCCAGCAGCTCCACTTCTTCATCTGGAAACACCATATATTTT. This codes for CASSSTSSSGNTIYF.